This entry lists 31 T cell receptor beta chains sequenced from one sample in a study of T cell responses to AZD1222 COVID-19 vaccine. Libraries were prepared by immunoSEQ multiplex PCR; TCRdb keeps only in-frame clonotypes and omits some of them. The repertoire holds around 120,000 clones, with 70% to 90% as singletons. Sequences were derived from peripheral blood, sampled 28 days after the second AZD1222 dose. These receptors were obtained from an adult who received the AZD1222 COVID-19 vaccine.

The rearrangement uses TRBV11-3 and TRBJ2-1; no firm D call. Germline CDR1 and CDR2: SGHNT and YENEEA. The CDR3 covers 13 residues. Between the trimmed V and J ends, which lost 1 base and 6 bases, there was a span of 7 bases. In DNA, the CDR3 is TGTGCCAGCAGCTTAGGCGTCCTCAATGAGCAGTTCTTC. As protein: CASSLGVLNEQFF.

This chain joins TRBV9 and TRBJ1-1, with TRBD1 matching 7 bases. CDR3 length: 16 residues. Trimming removed 0 bases from V and 0 bases from J; junction bases left unmatched: 5. Per germline, CDR1 SGDLS and CDR2 YYNGEE. The CDR3 is CASSVVGGTVNTEAFF. CDR3 nucleotides: TGTGCCAGCAGCGTAGTGGGGGGGACAGTGAACACTGAAGCTTTCTTT.

The rearrangement joins TRBV4-2 to TRBJ2-1; D is perhaps TRBD2 (6 bases). V gave up 4 bases and J gave up 8 bases, with 18 bases separating them. CDR1 and CDR2 from the germline V gene are LGHNA and YNFKEQ. The CDR3 is made up of 15 amino acids. CDR3: CASSPSGELFHEQFF. The CDR3 nucleotides read TGTGCCAGCAGCCCCTCGGGGGAGCTATTCCATGAGCAGTTCTTC.

The J gene is TRBJ2-7, the V gene TRBV3-1 (or the pseudogene TRBV3-2), with 8 bases that match TRBD1. After removal of 3 bases from V and 2 bases from J, the junction contained 12 bases not matched to a gene. Germline lookup yields CDR1 LGHDT and CDR2 YNNKEL (reference sequence). CDR3 size: 17 residues. The CDR3 sequence is CASSHGTGGIGAYEQYF. The CDR3 DNA follows: TGTGCCAGCAGCCATGGGACAGGTGGAATAGGGGCCTACGAGCAGTACTTC.

The sample holds a few counts of this clone. V gene TRBV9 combines with J gene TRBJ1-2; D perhaps matches TRBD1 (6 bases). Germline-derived CDR1 and CDR2 are SGDLS and YYNGEE. There are 13 residues in the CDR3. Deletions cut 6 bases from V and 1 base from J, with 10 bases between. CDR3 DNA: TGTGCCAGCAATAGGGACAATAACTATGGCTACACCTTC. Amino acid sequence: CASNRDNNYGYTF.

The rearrangement joins TRBV11-2 to TRBJ2-7; D remains ambiguous. Per the germline V gene, CDR1 is SGHAT and CDR2 is FQNNGV. V gave up 5 bases and J gave up 3 bases, with 8 bases separating them. The CDR3 is made up of 12 amino acids. The CDR3 loop is CASSPALYEQYF. The CDR3 bases are TGTGCCAGCAGCCCCGCTCTCTACGAGCAGTACTTC.

Remarks on this clone: Other nucleotide sequences in the sample specify the same CDR3. The V and J genes are TRBV27 and TRBJ2-1; D perhaps matches TRBD1 (5 bases). Trimming removed 3 bases at V and 0 bases at J, with 9 bases between. CDR3 length equals 15 residues. The germline V gene has CDR1 MNHEY and CDR2 SMNVEV (reference sequence). DNA for the CDR3: TGTGCCAGCAGTTTGACAGCTTTCTCCTACAATGAGCAGTTCTTC. This sequence encodes CASSLTAFSYNEQFF.

This chain uses TRBV30 with TRBJ2-3, with D hard to call. The V gene lost 4 bases and the J gene lost 6 bases, with 20 bases spanning the gap. Germline CDR1 and CDR2: GTSNPN and SVGIG (reference sequence). The CDR3 sequence is 15 residues long. Written as DNA, the CDR3 is TGTGCCTGGAACCATGCTAGTCCCCTAAAGGATACGCAGTATTTT. Its protein product is CAWNHASPLKDTQYF.

The rearrangement links TRBV6-6 to TRBJ1-4, with TRBD1 matching over 8 bases. This CDR3 comprises 14 residues. Germline trimming cut 4 bases from V and 8 bases from J; bases unmatched to any gene: 6. Per germline, CDR1 MNHNY and CDR2 SVGAGI (reference sequence). In DNA, the CDR3 is TGTGCCAGCAGTTCCGGGACAGGTCGAGAAAAACTGTTTTTT. Translation gives CASSSGTGREKLFF.

V usage is TRBV9 and J usage is TRBJ2-7; D gene uncertain. The V end lost 1 base, the J end lost 3 bases, and 8 bases lay between the germline ends. The CDR3 is 13 residues long. Germline V gene sequence: CDR1 SGDLS, CDR2 YYNGEE. The CDR3 DNA is TGTGCCAGCAGCGTATCGGAGAGCTACGAGCAGTACTTC. It specifies CASSVSESYEQYF.

The gene calls are TRBV5-1 and TRBJ1-4; D gene uncertain. V dropped 4 bases and J dropped 0 bases, with 7 bases sitting between them. CDR1 and CDR2 from the germline V gene are SGHRS and YFSETQ. CDR3 length equals 14 residues. DNA of the CDR3: TGCGCCAGCAGCCCCCTGGCAACTAATGAAAAACTGTTTTTT. Protein product: CASSPLATNEKLFF.

The chain recombines TRBV28 with TRBJ1-1; D uncertain. CDR1 MDHEN and CDR2 SYDVKM come from the germline V gene. V lost 8 bases and J lost 0, with 7 bases in between. The CDR3 extends over 12 amino acids. CDR3 amino acids: CASFSLNTEAFF. In nucleotides, the CDR3 is TGTGCCAGCTTTTCGTTGAACACTGAAGCTTTCTTT. Looking up the rest from reference TRBV28 and TRBJ1-1 gives the full variable domain: DVKVTQSSRYLVKRTGEKVFLECVQDMDHENMFWYRQDPGLGLRLIYFSYDVKMKEKGDIPEGYSVSREKKERFSLILESASTNQTSMYLCASFSLNTEAFFGQGTRLTVV.

J is TRBJ2-5 and V is TRBV27; TRBD2 matches 12 bases. Germline CDR1 and CDR2: MNHEY and SMNVEV (reference sequence). V lost 4 bases and J lost 5; bases outside the gene matches: 8. The CDR3 contains 16 residues. CDR3 coding DNA: TGTGCCAGCAGTTCCTATCTAGCGGGAGGGGGGGAGACCCAGTACTTC. Its protein is CASSSYLAGGGETQYF.

This chain links TRBV15 with TRBJ1-6; 7 nucleotides match TRBD1. J gave up 0 bases and V 4 bases, and 3 bases lay outside the gene matches. The CDR3 has 16 residues. Germline lookup yields CDR1 LNHNV and CDR2 YYDKDF (reference sequence). The CDR3 DNA follows: TGTGCCACCAGCAAGGACAGGAGCTCCTATAATTCACCCCTCCACTTT. Translation gives CATSKDRSSYNSPLHF. Full variable domain (missing parts from reference TRBV15 and TRBJ1-6): DAMVIQNPRYQVTQFGKPVTLSCSQTLNHNVMYWYQQKSSQAPKLLFHYYDKDFNNEADTPDNFQSRRPNTSFCFLDIRSPGLGDTAMYLCATSKDRSSYNSPLHFGNGTRLTVT.

V usage is TRBV27 and J usage is TRBJ2-5, with D tentatively TRBD1 (6 bases). CDR1 MNHEY and CDR2 SMNVEV come from the germline V gene (reference sequence). V was cut by 3 bases and J by 11 bases, with 16 bases left in between. This CDR3 spans 13 amino acids. CDR3 nucleotide sequence: TGTGCCAGCAGTTTTCCCCACACAGGGACGCAGTACTTC. Translated, it gives CASSFPHTGTQYF.

The DNA of the CDR3 is TGTGCCAGCAGCCCTGGACGACTTCAGCCCCAGCATTTT. Protein: CASSPGRLQPQHF. J is TRBJ1-5 and V is TRBV4-2; D unclear. The germline V gene encodes CDR1 LGHNA and CDR2 YNFKEQ. V was pared by 4 bases and J by 6 bases, with 10 bases between. The CDR3 length is 13 residues.

The rearrangement uses TRBV10-3 and TRBJ2-2; 8 bases align to TRBD1. Germline values: CDR1 ENHRY, CDR2 SYGVKD. Germline trimming cut 4 bases from V and 3 bases from J; bases unmatched to any gene: 4. This CDR3 has 15 residues. The CDR3 is CAISGQGSHTGELFF. The CDR3 DNA reads TGTGCCATCAGTGGACAGGGGTCCCACACCGGGGAGCTGTTTTTT.

This clone has a single count. This chain joins TRBV5-8 and TRBJ1-1; TRBD1 might be the D (5 bases). The CDR3 sequence is 13 residues long. CDR1 is SGHTS, CDR2 YDEGEE, per germline. With 1 base removed from V and 10 bases from J, the gap between germline ends came to 14 bases. The CDR3 loop reads CASSLFSGTRAFF. DNA of the CDR3: TGTGCCAGCAGCTTGTTCTCGGGGACGAGAGCTTTCTTT.

The chain carries TRBV7-8 and TRBJ2-7; 8 nucleotides line up with TRBD1. Germline V gives CDR1 SGHVS, CDR2 FQNEAQ. CDR3 length: 15 amino acids. J lost 4 bases, V lost 5 bases, and 10 bases had no gene match. CDR3: CASSPGQGGLYEQYF. DNA for the CDR3: TGTGCCAGCAGCCCCGGACAGGGTGGACTTTACGAGCAGTACTTC.

This clone is categorized as medium-sized. This chain links TRBV24-1 with TRBJ1-1, with D unresolved. The CDR3 is 15 residues long. The germline V gene encodes CDR1 KGHDR and CDR2 SFDVKD. The V end was cut by 2 bases, the J end by 6 bases, with 15 bases between. The CDR3 loop reads CATSDSGSGESEAFF. CDR3 sequence (DNA): TGTGCCACCAGTGATTCCGGGTCCGGGGAATCTGAAGCTTTCTTT.

Worth noting for this clone: Within the sample, other DNA sequences also encode this same CDR3. CDR3 amino acids: CASSYSRGQPQHF. CDR3 bases: TGTGCCAGCAGTTACTCCAGGGGACAGCCCCAGCATTTT. The chain combines TRBV6-5 with TRBJ1-5, with a possible D match to TRBD1 (6 bases). Germline CDR1 reads MNHEY; CDR2 reads SVGAGI. The CDR3 covers 13 residues. Trimming pared 0 bases from V and 7 bases from J, leaving 7 bases between.

The V call is TRBV5-1, the J call TRBJ2-7, with D possibly being TRBD2 (5 bases). This CDR3 has 15 amino acids. Per germline, CDR1 SGHRS and CDR2 YFSETQ. Trimming removed 0 bases at V and 3 bases at J, with 13 bases between. The DNA of the CDR3 is TGCGCCAGCAGCTTGGGTGCCGGGGTCAGCTACGAGCAGTACTTC. Its translation is CASSLGAGVSYEQYF.

The chain joins TRBV6-5 to TRBJ1-3; D is undetermined. The germline V gene has CDR1 MNHEY and CDR2 SVGAGI. This CDR3 is built from 12 residues. The V end lost 8 bases, the J end lost 2 bases, and 7 bases lay between the germline ends. The CDR3 spells CASGEAGNTIYF. In nucleotides, the CDR3 is TGTGCCAGCGGGGAGGCTGGAAACACCATATATTTT.

The rearrangement links TRBV7-9 to TRBJ1-2; the D is unclear. Trimming pared 4 bases from V and 8 bases from J, leaving 8 bases between. This CDR3 contains 11 residues. The germline gives CDR1 SEHNR, CDR2 FQNEAQ (reference sequence). CDR3 coding DNA: TGTGCCAGCAGCTCCACCCAAGGCTACACCTTC. Its translation: CASSSTQGYTF.

This clone was counted between two and nine times. The V and J genes are TRBV12-3 or TRBV12-4 and TRBJ1-2, with D possibly matching TRBD1 (5 bases). V shed 6 bases and J shed 4 bases, with 12 bases lying between them. The CDR3 length is 13 residues. This CDR3 is CASSQTGGYGYTF. CDR3 nucleotides: TGTGCCAGCAGCCAGACCGGGGGCTATGGCTACACCTTC.

CDR3 residues: CASSLIGASTDTQYF. The CDR3 DNA follows: TGTGCCAGCAGCTTGATTGGGGCTAGCACAGATACGCAGTATTTT. The chain couples TRBV7-3 to TRBJ2-3; weak D call: TRBD1 (5 bases). Trimming pared 3 bases from V and 0 bases from J, leaving 10 bases between. The V gene's germline CDR1 is SGHTA and CDR2 FQGTGA. This CDR3 has 15 residues.

The chain recombines TRBV7-6 with TRBJ2-1; 12 nucleotides agree with TRBD2. This CDR3 is built from 21 residues. V lost 1 base and J lost 4; bases outside the gene matches: 17. Germline lookup yields CDR1 SGHVS and CDR2 FNYEAQ. As DNA, the CDR3 is TGTGCCAGCAGCTTAGTAGCGGAGAGGGAAATGACTAGCGGGGGTTACAATGAGCAGTTCTTC. Protein: CASSLVAEREMTSGGYNEQFF.

The chain carries TRBV25-1 and TRBJ1-2; no firm D call. This CDR3 has 15 residues. The germline V and J ends were trimmed by 2 bases and 2 bases, with 12 bases remaining between them. Germline V gene data show CDR1 as MGHDK and CDR2 as SYGVNS. The CDR3, as DNA: TGTGCCAGCAGTGAACGCGGGAGGTCGAACTATGGCTACACCTTC. This codes for CASSERGRSNYGYTF.

J is TRBJ2-4 and V is TRBV18; 10 nucleotides line up with TRBD2. The CDR3 is 17 amino acids. V gave up 6 bases and J gave up 3 bases; unmatched junction bases: 11. Per germline, CDR1 KGHSH and CDR2 LQKENI. The CDR3 spells CASSRISGRAGKNIQYF. The CDR3 nucleotides read TGTGCCAGCTCTCGGATCAGCGGGAGGGCCGGCAAAAACATTCAGTACTTC.

The CDR3 spells CASTMTSGTEQFF. The CDR3 DNA reads TGTGCCAGTACCATGACTAGCGGGACGGAGCAGTTCTTC. The chain couples TRBV19 to TRBJ2-1; 11 nucleotides agree with TRBD2. Germline CDR1 is LNHDA and CDR2 is SQIVND (reference sequence). With V trimmed by 7 bases and J by 10 bases, 6 bases remained unmatched. CDR3 size: 13 residues.

This clone was observed a handful of times. The rearrangement links TRBV3-1 (or the pseudogene TRBV3-2) to TRBJ1-2, with a weak D call TRBD1 (6 bases). Germline values: CDR1 LGHDT, CDR2 YNNKEL (reference sequence). This CDR3 has 15 amino acids. V shed 4 bases and J shed 2 bases, with 14 bases lying between them. The CDR3 coding sequence is TGTGCCAGCAGCCCCCGGGACAACATAAACTATGGCTACACCTTC. Translation: CASSPRDNINYGYTF.